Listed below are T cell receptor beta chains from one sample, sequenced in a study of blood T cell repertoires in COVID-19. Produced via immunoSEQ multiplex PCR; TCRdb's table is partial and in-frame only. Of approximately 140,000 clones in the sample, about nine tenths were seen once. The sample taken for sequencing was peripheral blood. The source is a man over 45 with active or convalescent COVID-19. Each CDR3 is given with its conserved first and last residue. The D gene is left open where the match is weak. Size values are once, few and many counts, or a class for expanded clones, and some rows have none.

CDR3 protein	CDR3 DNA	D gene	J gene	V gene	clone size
CASSQVVGLGLATSYEQYF	TGCGCCAGCAGCCAAGTGGTAGGTTTGGGACTAGCGACCTCCTACGAGCAGTACTTC	TRBD2	TRBJ2-7	TRBV4-1	.
CASRQDSTYNEQFF	TGTGCCAGCAGACAGGACAGTACCTACAATGAGCAGTTCTTC	.	TRBJ2-1	TRBV28	.
CASSPRDRGTKNTGELFF	TGTGCCAGCTCACCCCGGGACAGGGGGACCAAGAACACCGGGGAGCTGTTTTTT	TRBD1	TRBJ2-2	TRBV18	once
CASSLYSGAGPDTQYF	TGCGCCAGCAGCCTATATTCGGGAGCGGGGCCAGATACGCAGTATTTT	TRBD2	TRBJ2-3	TRBV4-1	.
CASSPAGQGIFTLHF	TGTGCCAGCAGCCCGGCCGGACAGGGAATATTCACCCTCCACTTT	TRBD1	TRBJ1-6	TRBV5-8	.
CASSLGTGKGEKLFF	TGCGCCAGCAGCTTGGGGACAGGGAAGGGTGAAAAACTGTTTTTT	TRBD1	TRBJ1-4	TRBV5-1	few
CASGERGSYNEQFF	TGTGCCAGCGGGGAAAGGGGCTCCTACAATGAGCAGTTCTTC	.	TRBJ2-1	TRBV11-1	once
CASRTGGDTQYF	TGTGCCAGCAGGACAGGGGGAGATACGCAGTATTTT	TRBD1	TRBJ2-3	TRBV19	.
CASSLSGSRYEQYF	TGTGCCAGCAGTCTGAGCGGGAGTCGTTACGAGCAGTACTTC	TRBD2	TRBJ2-7	TRBV28	.
CATSVGGAKVYEQFF	TGTGCCACCAGTGTCGGGGGAGCGAAGGTCTATGAGCAGTTCTTC	.	TRBJ2-1	TRBV24-1	.
CASSPAAGGNYGYTF	TGTGCCAGCAGCCCGGCGGCGGGCGGGAACTATGGCTACACCTTC	.	TRBJ1-2	TRBV9	.
CASSLGGGEAFF	TGTGCCAGCAGCTTGGGGGGAGGTGAAGCTTTCTTT	.	TRBJ1-1	TRBV11-2	.
CASSAGLAGVNGELFF	TGTGCCAGCAGCGCGGGACTAGCGGGAGTTAACGGGGAGCTGTTTTTT	TRBD2	TRBJ2-2	TRBV9	.
CASSLGDREGQPQHF	TGTGCCAGCAGCTTAGGGGACAGGGAGGGTCAGCCCCAGCATTTT	TRBD1	TRBJ1-5	TRBV7-3	.
CASSELGNQETQYF	TGCGCCAGCAGTGAGTTGGGCAATCAAGAGACCCAGTACTTC	.	TRBJ2-5	TRBV10-2	.
CASRGQGISNQPQHF	TGTGCCAGCAGGGGACAGGGGATAAGCAATCAGCCCCAGCATTTT	.	TRBJ1-5	TRBV21-1	.
CASSPNRGNTEAFF	TGTGCCAGCTCACCAAACAGGGGGAATACTGAAGCTTTCTTT	TRBD1	TRBJ1-1	TRBV18	.
CASSFHRNTEAFF	TGTGCCAGCAGTTTTCACAGGAACACTGAAGCTTTCTTT	.	TRBJ1-1	TRBV27	.
CATSDFTGGQETQYF	TGTGCCACCAGTGATTTCACAGGGGGCCAGGAGACCCAGTACTTC	TRBD1	TRBJ2-5	TRBV24-1	.
CASSPKEAGVNTEAFF	TGTGCCAGCAGCCCTAAGGAAGCGGGGGTGAACACTGAAGCTTTCTTT	.	TRBJ1-1	TRBV5-4	.
CASSLKGPGGPQETQYF	TGTGCCAGCAGCTTAAAGGGCCCGGGAGGGCCACAAGAGACCCAGTACTTC	TRBD2	TRBJ2-5	TRBV7-3	.
CASSQVALGQGYTYEQYF	TGCGCCAGCAGCCAGGTGGCTTTGGGACAGGGATATACCTACGAGCAGTACTTC	TRBD1	TRBJ2-7	TRBV4-1	.
CASSRTGTGLGGELFF	TGTGCCAGCAGCCGTACCGGGACAGGGCTCGGCGGGGAGCTGTTTTTT	TRBD1	TRBJ2-2	TRBV7-2	.
CASSIKPHSETQYF	TGTGCCAGTAGTATCAAGCCCCACTCGGAGACCCAGTACTTC	.	TRBJ2-5	TRBV19	.
CASSYGAPQHF	TGTGCCAGCAGTTATGGGGCGCCCCAGCATTTT	.	TRBJ1-5	TRBV6-5	.
CASRTGTGSYEQYF	TGTGCCAGCAGAACCGGGACAGGCTCCTACGAGCAGTACTTC	TRBD1	TRBJ2-7	TRBV2	once
CASRTTGASYGYTF	TGTGCCAGCAGAACGACAGGGGCCAGCTATGGCTACACCTTC	TRBD1	TRBJ1-2	TRBV27	.
CASSLYSGTVEKLFF	TGTGCCAGCAGTTTGTACTCCGGGACAGTTGAAAAACTGTTTTTT	TRBD1	TRBJ1-4	TRBV28	.
CASSYGTYYGYTF	TGTGCCAGCAGTTATGGGACATACTATGGCTACACCTTC	.	TRBJ1-2	TRBV6-6	once
CASSLVSTRDRTNSPLHF	TGTGCCAGCAGCTTAGTTTCCACCAGGGACAGGACTAATTCACCCCTCCACTTT	TRBD1	TRBJ1-6	TRBV7-9	once
CASSLEGRREKLFF	TGCGCCAGCAGCTTGGAGGGGCGACGTGAAAAACTGTTTTTT	.	TRBJ1-4	TRBV5-1	once
CASSLAGGLNEAFF	TGCGCCAGCAGCTTGGCCGGGGGGCTTAATGAAGCTTTCTTT	.	TRBJ1-1	TRBV5-1	once
CASSTGTSSYF	TGTGCCAGCAGTACCGGGACAAGTTCGTACTTC	.	TRBJ2-7	TRBV2	few
CASSLLGGYSNQPQHF	TGTGCCAGCAGCTTATTGGGCGGGTATAGCAATCAGCCCCAGCATTTT	.	TRBJ1-5	TRBV7-8	.
CASSPRDRATNNYNEQFF	TGTGCCAGCTCACCACGGGACAGAGCTACAAATAACTACAATGAGCAGTTCTTC	TRBD1	TRBJ2-1	TRBV18	.
CAWSGTGNGYTF	TGTGCCTGGAGCGGGACAGGGAATGGCTACACCTTC	TRBD1	TRBJ1-2	TRBV30	.
CSVEIPGTGANVLTF	TGCAGCGTTGAAATACCAGGCACTGGGGCCAACGTCCTGACTTTC	.	TRBJ2-6	TRBV29-1	.
CASKPSGGTDTQYF	TGCGCCAGCAAGCCAAGCGGGGGCACAGATACGCAGTATTTT	TRBD2	TRBJ2-3	TRBV5-1	.
CASSIRRTRGAFF	TGTGCCAGTAGTATACGCCGGACAAGAGGAGCTTTCTTT	.	TRBJ1-1	TRBV19	.
CASSLSDRKSLSRADTQYF	TGTGCCAGCAGTTTATCGGACAGGAAAAGTTTGAGTAGGGCAGATACGCAGTATTTT	TRBD1	TRBJ2-3	TRBV27	once
CASSLRSASSYNEQFF	TGTGCCAGCAGTTTAAGGTCAGCGAGCTCCTACAATGAGCAGTTCTTC	.	TRBJ2-1	TRBV27	.
CASSKGQTPYEQYF	TGTGCCAGCAGCAAGGGACAGACCCCCTACGAGCAGTACTTC	TRBD1	TRBJ2-7	TRBV6-5	.
CASSPWGDQPLSGNTIYF	TGCGCCAGCAGCCCCTGGGGAGACCAGCCTCTCTCTGGAAACACCATATATTTT	.	TRBJ1-3	TRBV5-1	.
CASSFQPGQGRYEQYF	TGTGCCAGCAGTTTTCAACCGGGACAGGGACGATACGAGCAGTACTTC	TRBD1	TRBJ2-7	TRBV28	.
CASSSLAGVASYEQYF	TGTGCCAGCAGCTCGTTAGCGGGAGTGGCGTCCTACGAGCAGTACTTC	TRBD2	TRBJ2-7	TRBV5-4	.
CASSPGTTVGEQYF	TGTGCCAGCAGTCCAGGGACTACGGTGGGCGAGCAGTACTTC	TRBD2	TRBJ2-7	TRBV7-6	.
CASSLAGLAATGELFF	TGCGCCAGCAGCCTTGCTGGACTAGCGGCCACCGGGGAGCTGTTTTTT	TRBD2	TRBJ2-2	TRBV5-1	.
CAISESAGTSGRNYEQYF	TGTGCCATCAGTGAGTCTGCCGGGACTAGCGGGAGGAACTACGAGCAGTACTTC	TRBD2	TRBJ2-7	TRBV10-3	.
CASSPRTGGKFSGNTIYF	TGTGCCAGCAGTCCTCGGACAGGGGGCAAGTTCTCTGGAAACACCATATATTTT	TRBD1	TRBJ1-3	TRBV28	.
CASSRQGALDTQYF	TGTGCCAGCTCACGACAGGGGGCACTGGATACGCAGTATTTT	TRBD1	TRBJ2-3	TRBV18	.
CATSRDWGGNNSPLHF	TGTGCCACCAGCAGAGATTGGGGGGGCAATAATTCACCCCTCCACTTT	.	TRBJ1-6	TRBV15	.
CASRTGQTSLETQYF	TGTGCCAGTAGAACCGGACAGACGTCATTGGAGACCCAGTACTTC	.	TRBJ2-5	TRBV19	.
CASNLIGGAGGSKETQYF	TGTGCCAGCAACCTAATAGGGGGAGCGGGAGGGTCCAAAGAGACCCAGTACTTC	TRBD2	TRBJ2-5	TRBV2	.
CASSVGQDYSNQPQHF	TGTGCCAGCAGTGTGGGACAGGACTATAGCAATCAGCCCCAGCATTTT	TRBD1	TRBJ1-5	TRBV2	.